The 10 T cell receptor beta chains reported below all come from one sample, sequenced in a study of CD8+ T cells in alopecia areata. RNA extraction was followed by reverse transcription into cDNA, which acted as the sequencing template. The repertoire was sequenced with immunoSEQ multiplex PCR; TCRdb's copy has only in-frame clones and lacks some. The sample comprises some 100,000 clones, roughly two thirds of which are singletons, and around 2.7% rests with the top ten. Sequenced material: CD4+ T cells sorted from blood. The origin of the receptors is a human donor in good health.

This clone was picked up one time. The V call is TRBV2, the J call TRBJ1-6; D unresolved. V shed 2 bases and J shed 10 bases, with 15 bases lying between them. This CDR3 spans 15 amino acids. Germline V gene data show CDR1 as SNHLY and CDR2 as FYNNEI. This CDR3 reads CASSETDTMGSPLHF. Written as DNA, the CDR3 is TGTGCCAGCAGTGAAACGGATACGATGGGATCACCCCTCCACTTT.

J is TRBJ2-7 and V is TRBV2; D is perhaps TRBD1 (6 bases). Germline V CDR1 and CDR2: SNHLY, FYNNEI. V lost 7 bases and J lost 0, with 19 bases in between. There are 16 residues in the CDR3. In DNA, the CDR3 is TGTGCCAGCACACCGGCCGATACAGGGCACTCCTACGAGCAGTACTTC. Its translation is CASTPADTGHSYEQYF.

The chain employs TRBV7-9 and TRBJ2-3; D could derive from TRBD1 or TRBD2 (5 bases each). CDR1 is SEHNR, CDR2 FQNEAQ, per germline (reference sequence). This CDR3 region has 12 residues. V lost 7 bases, J lost 9 bases, and 14 bases lay in between. CDR3 nucleotides: TGTGCCAGCACGCACGGGACCTCGACGCAGTATTTT. As protein: CASTHGTSTQYF.

CDR3 protein: CASSSERGASSTDTQYF. CDR3 coding DNA: TGCGCCAGCAGCTCAGAGCGGGGGGCTTCTAGCACAGATACGCAGTATTTT. This rearrangement joins TRBV5-1 to TRBJ2-3; TRBD2 matches at 9 bases. The CDR3 contains 17 residues. Germline V CDR1 and CDR2: SGHRS, YFSETQ. With 3 bases clipped from V and 0 bases from J, the junction kept 8 bases outside the gene matches.

The sample holds a few counts of this clone. The gene calls are TRBV27 and TRBJ2-5; no reliable D call. The germline V gene has CDR1 MNHEY and CDR2 SMNVEV (reference sequence). V lost 5 bases, J lost 5 bases, and 15 bases lay in between. The CDR3 has 14 residues. The CDR3 region has the DNA TGTGCCAGCAGTCCGCCCGGGCGTATGGAGACCCAGTACTTC. This translates into CASSPPGRMETQYF.

This clone turned up a few times. The CDR3 nucleotides are TGCAGCGCGAGCGGGGGGGAGTACAATGAGCAGTTCTTC. Amino acid sequence: CSASGGEYNEQFF. The chain combines TRBV29-1 with TRBJ2-1, with 10 bases identical to TRBD2. The germline V gene encodes CDR1 SQVTM and CDR2 ANQGSEA. Trimming took 7 bases from V and 4 from J; bases not matched to a gene: 4. This CDR3 is 13 amino acids long.

The gene calls are TRBV7-7 and TRBJ2-5; TRBD1 is a possible D gene (5 bases). CDR1 SSHAT and CDR2 FNYEAQ come from the germline V gene (reference sequence). Trimming removed 1 base at V and 3 bases at J, with 12 bases between. CDR3 length equals 15 residues. CDR3: CASSLGQRREETQYF. Here the CDR3 DNA reads TGTGCCAGCAGCTTAGGACAGCGAAGGGAAGAGACCCAGTACTTC.

This chain connects TRBV6-1 to TRBJ1-5; D remains unclear. Trimming shortened V by 8 bases and J by 4 bases, and 18 bases separated the two germline ends. The CDR3 has 15 amino acids. CDR1 MNHNS and CDR2 SASEGT come from the germline V gene. The CDR3 sequence: CASGDGGYGNQPQHF. CDR3 coding DNA: TGTGCCAGCGGGGATGGAGGGTACGGTAATCAGCCCCAGCATTTT.

The chain combines TRBV29-1 with TRBJ1-1, with TRBD1 identical over 7 bases. Germline V gives CDR1 SQVTM, CDR2 ANQGSEA. This CDR3 spans 12 amino acids. J gave up 0 bases and V 6 bases, and 1 base lay outside the gene matches. The CDR3 DNA follows: TGCAGCGTACAGGGGATGAACACTGAAGCTTTCTTT. It codes for CSVQGMNTEAFF. Variable domain in full (rest from reference TRBV29-1 and TRBJ1-1): SAVISQKPSRDICQRGTSLTIQCQVDSQVTMMFWYRQQPGQSLTLIATANQGSEATYESGFVIDKFPISRPNLTFSTLTVSNMSPEDSSIYLCSVQGMNTEAFFGQGTRLTVV.

The chain links TRBV6-5 to TRBJ2-3; possibly TRBD1 or TRBD2 for D (6 bases each). This CDR3 has 14 residues. The V gene's germline CDR1 is MNHEY and CDR2 SVGAGI. V was pared by 6 bases and J by 1 base, with 11 bases between. CDR3 sequence reads: CASSLGGGTDTQYF. The CDR3, as DNA: TGTGCCAGCAGCCTGGGGGGCGGCACAGATACGCAGTATTTT.